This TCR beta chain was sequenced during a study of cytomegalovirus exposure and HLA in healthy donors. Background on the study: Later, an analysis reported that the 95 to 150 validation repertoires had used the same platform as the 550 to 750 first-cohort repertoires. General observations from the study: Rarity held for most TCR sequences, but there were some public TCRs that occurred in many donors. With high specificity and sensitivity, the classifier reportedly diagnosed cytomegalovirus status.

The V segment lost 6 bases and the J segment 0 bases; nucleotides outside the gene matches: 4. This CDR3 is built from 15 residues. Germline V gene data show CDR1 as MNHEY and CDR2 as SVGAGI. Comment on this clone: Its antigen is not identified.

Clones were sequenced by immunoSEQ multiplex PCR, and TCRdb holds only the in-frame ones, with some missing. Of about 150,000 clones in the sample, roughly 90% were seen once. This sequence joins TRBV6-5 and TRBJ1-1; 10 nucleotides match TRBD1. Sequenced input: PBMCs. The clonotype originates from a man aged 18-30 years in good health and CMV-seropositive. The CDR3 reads CASRTDRGLNTEAFF. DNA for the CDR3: TGTGCCAGCAGGACAGACAGGGGGCTGAACACTGAAGCTTTCTTT.